These T cell receptor beta chains were read from a single sample in a study of cytomegalovirus exposure and HLA in healthy donors. Only in-frame clones appear in the TCRdb table, and some are missing; sequencing was by immunoSEQ multiplex PCR. There are fewer than 90,000 clones in the sample; 65% to 70% occur only once, and 6.5% to 8% lies in the top ten. The sequenced material came from PBMCs. These receptor sequences come from a man in his forties in good health and CMV-seropositive. CDR3s include the opening cysteine and the closing phenylalanine or tryptophan. The order of the fields is J gene, V gene, clone size, D gene, CDR3 protein, CDR3 DNA. D genes are given only for firm matches. Clone size is stated in some rows and not others, as once, few, many or a class when expanded.

J: TRBJ2-7
V: TRBV4-1
size: NA
D: NA
CDR3: CASSDVFGNRVGQYF
DNA: TGCGCCAGCAGCGACGTTTTCGGGAACAGAGTGGGACAGTACTTC

J: TRBJ1-1
V: TRBV6-5
size: NA
D: TRBD1
CDR3: CASSYSGTDRTEAFF
DNA: TGTGCCAGCAGTTATTCGGGGACAGACCGCACTGAAGCTTTCTTT

J: TRBJ2-5
V: TRBV7-9
size: few
D: TRBD2
CDR3: CASSFPLAGAETQYF
DNA: TGTGCCAGCAGCTTTCCCCTAGCGGGAGCAGAGACCCAGTACTTC

J: TRBJ2-1
V: TRBV11-2
size: NA
D: TRBD2
CDR3: CASSLPLAGGIYEQFF
DNA: TGTGCCAGCAGCTTACCACTAGCGGGGGGGATCTATGAGCAGTTCTTC

J: TRBJ2-1
V: TRBV5-4
size: NA
D: NA
CDR3: CASSPRASQGYNEQFF
DNA: TGTGCCAGCAGCCCAAGGGCTTCTCAGGGATACAATGAGCAGTTCTTC

J: TRBJ1-4
V: TRBV9
size: NA
D: NA
CDR3: CASSVATGYNEKLFF
DNA: TGTGCCAGCAGCGTAGCTACAGGCTATAATGAAAAACTGTTTTTT

J: TRBJ1-4
V: TRBV5-6
size: NA
D: TRBD1
CDR3: CASSPRTGEANEKLFF
DNA: TGTGCCAGCAGCCCCCGCACAGGGGAAGCTAATGAAAAACTGTTTTTT

J: TRBJ1-4
V: TRBV5-4
size: once
D: NA
CDR3: CASSLGRGAGEKLFF
DNA: TGTGCCAGCAGCTTGGGCCGGGGGGCCGGTGAAAAACTGTTTTTT

J: TRBJ1-1
V: TRBV10-3
size: NA
D: NA
CDR3: CASLGGGTEAFF
DNA: TGTGCCTCTCTAGGGGGTGGCACTGAAGCTTTCTTT

J: TRBJ2-5
V: TRBV4-1
size: NA
D: NA
CDR3: CASSQGSETQETQYF
DNA: TGCGCCAGCAGCCAAGGATCGGAGACGCAAGAGACCCAGTACTTC

J: TRBJ2-7
V: TRBV28
size: NA
D: TRBD1
CDR3: CASRVTGAVPSQYF
DNA: TGTGCCAGCAGGGTGACAGGGGCCGTTCCCTCTCAGTACTTC

J: TRBJ2-1
V: TRBV9
size: NA
D: NA
CDR3: CASSVVDQNNEQFF
DNA: TGTGCCAGCAGCGTAGTTGATCAGAACAATGAGCAGTTCTTC

J: TRBJ2-3
V: TRBV4-2
size: once
D: TRBD2
CDR3: CASSQGASGRAIADTQYF
DNA: TGTGCCAGCAGCCAAGGGGCTAGCGGGAGGGCCATTGCAGATACGCAGTATTTT

J: TRBJ1-3
V: TRBV30
size: NA
D: NA
CDR3: CAWSVLGGEGNTIYF
DNA: TGTGCCTGGAGTGTACTAGGGGGTGAAGGAAACACCATATATTTT

J: TRBJ2-7
V: TRBV5-6
size: NA
D: NA
CDR3: CASSWRASYEQYF
DNA: TGTGCCAGCAGCTGGCGGGCATCCTACGAGCAGTACTTC

J: TRBJ2-5
V: TRBV5-6
size: few
D: NA
CDR3: CASSPPSAIETQYF
DNA: TGTGCCAGCAGCCCCCCTAGCGCAATAGAGACCCAGTACTTC

J: TRBJ1-1
V: TRBV29-1
size: many
D: NA
CDR3: CSVEGGAEAFF
DNA: TGCAGCGTTGAAGGCGGGGCTGAAGCTTTCTTT

J: TRBJ1-1
V: TRBV19
size: NA
D: TRBD1
CDR3: CASSNQGAVEAFF
DNA: TGTGCCAGTAGTAACCAGGGGGCAGTTGAAGCTTTCTTT

J: TRBJ1-5
V: TRBV2
size: NA
D: TRBD1
CDR3: CASSLNRGRRPQHF
DNA: TGTGCCAGCAGTTTAAACAGGGGTAGACGGCCCCAGCATTTT

J: TRBJ2-3
V: TRBV13
size: NA
D: TRBD2
CDR3: CASSPPGREWGSSTDTQYF
DNA: TGTGCCAGCAGCCCCCCGGGGCGGGAGTGGGGTTCTAGCACAGATACGCAGTATTTT

J: TRBJ1-3
V: TRBV7-9
size: NA
D: NA
CDR3: CASSLWGGGNTIYF
DNA: TGTGCCAGCAGCTTATGGGGCGGAGGAAACACCATATATTTT

J: TRBJ1-1
V: TRBV27
size: NA
D: TRBD1
CDR3: CASSSWTGTEAFF
DNA: TGTGCCAGCAGCTCTTGGACAGGCACTGAAGCTTTCTTT

J: TRBJ1-1
V: TRBV7-6
size: NA
D: NA
CDR3: CASSKTVNTEAFF
DNA: TGTGCCAGCAGCAAGACAGTGAACACTGAAGCTTTCTTT

J: TRBJ2-3
V: TRBV7-9
size: NA
D: TRBD2
CDR3: CASSLATSGTDTQYF
DNA: TGTGCCAGCAGCTTAGCGACTAGCGGGACTGATACGCAGTATTTT

J: TRBJ2-7
V: TRBV7-9
size: NA
D: NA
CDR3: CASSPVHSDEQYF
DNA: TGTGCCAGCAGCCCGGTCCATTCGGACGAGCAGTACTTC

J: TRBJ1-2
V: TRBV10-3
size: NA
D: NA
CDR3: CAIRGDIQPGQRYGYTF
DNA: TGTGCCATCAGGGGCGACATCCAACCTGGGCAAAGGTATGGCTACACCTTC

J: TRBJ1-1
V: TRBV15
size: NA
D: TRBD1
CDR3: CATSRDQTGVSFLDTEAFF
DNA: TGTGCCACCAGCAGAGATCAGACAGGGGTTAGTTTTCTGGACACTGAAGCTTTCTTT

J: TRBJ2-2
V: TRBV19
size: NA
D: NA
CDR3: CASSIQNTGELFF
DNA: TGTGCCAGTAGTATCCAGAACACCGGGGAGCTGTTTTTT

J: TRBJ2-1
V: TRBV19
size: NA
D: TRBD1
CDR3: CASSPRDRAEQFF
DNA: TGTGCCAGTAGCCCAAGAGACAGGGCTGAGCAGTTCTTC

J: TRBJ2-2
V: TRBV4-1
size: once
D: NA
CDR3: CASSQDRQTALFF
DNA: TGCGCCAGCAGCCAAGATCGCCAGACTGCGCTGTTTTTT

J: TRBJ1-5
V: TRBV6-5
size: many
D: TRBD1
CDR3: CASSRDRGNQPQHF
DNA: TGTGCCAGCAGCCGGGACAGGGGGAATCAGCCCCAGCATTTT

J: TRBJ2-1
V: TRBV29-1
size: NA
D: TRBD2
CDR3: CSVEEGTSGGYEQFF
DNA: TGCAGCGTTGAAGAGGGAACTAGCGGGGGTTATGAGCAGTTCTTC

J: TRBJ1-2
V: TRBV5-1
size: few
D: NA
CDR3: CASSITDSPMGYTF
DNA: TGCGCCAGCAGCATCACCGACAGCCCCATGGGCTACACCTTC

J: TRBJ1-6
V: TRBV6-1
size: NA
D: NA
CDR3: CASSEGQGNSPLHF
DNA: TGTGCCAGCAGTGAGGGGCAGGGGAATTCACCCCTCCACTTT

J: TRBJ2-1
V: TRBV7-2
size: NA
D: TRBD2
CDR3: CASSLVGGRAYNEQFF
DNA: TGTGCCAGCAGCTTAGTTGGGGGGAGGGCCTACAATGAGCAGTTCTTC

J: TRBJ2-2
V: TRBV15
size: NA
D: TRBD2
CDR3: CATSRVNAGGPGELFF
DNA: TGTGCCACCAGCAGGGTCAATGCGGGAGGTCCCGGGGAGCTGTTTTTT

J: TRBJ1-6
V: TRBV5-6
size: few
D: TRBD1
CDR3: CASSLGGQGQPLHF
DNA: TGTGCCAGCAGCTTGGGCGGACAGGGTCAGCCCCTCCACTTT

J: TRBJ2-2
V: TRBV18
size: few
D: TRBD2
CDR3: CASSPASGDLNTGELFF
DNA: TGTGCCAGCTCACCGGCTAGCGGAGATTTGAACACCGGGGAGCTGTTTTTT

J: TRBJ1-1
V: TRBV6-1
size: few
D: NA
CDR3: CASSDTGRTEAFF
DNA: TGTGCCAGCAGTGACACAGGGCGTACTGAAGCTTTCTTT

J: TRBJ1-5
V: TRBV15
size: NA
D: TRBD1
CDR3: CATSRDRGYQPQHF
DNA: TGTGCCACCAGCCGGGACAGGGGATATCAGCCCCAGCATTTT

J: TRBJ2-7
V: TRBV5-1
size: NA
D: NA
CDR3: CASSSDGRGYEQYF
DNA: TGCGCCAGCAGTTCCGACGGGAGAGGGTACGAGCAGTACTTC

J: TRBJ2-2
V: TRBV25-1
size: NA
D: TRBD1
CDR3: CASSGTWDRNTGELFF
DNA: TGTGCCAGCAGTGGGACGTGGGACAGAAACACCGGGGAGCTGTTTTTT

J: TRBJ2-1
V: TRBV10-2
size: NA
D: TRBD2
CDR3: CASSEPSGGDNEQFF
DNA: TGCGCCAGCAGTGAGCCAAGCGGGGGGGACAATGAGCAGTTCTTC

J: TRBJ1-1
V: TRBV29-1
size: NA
D: NA
CDR3: CSVPSRQGYTEAFF
DNA: TGCAGCGTCCCCTCGAGGCAGGGATATACTGAAGCTTTCTTT

J: TRBJ2-7
V: TRBV7-9
size: NA
D: TRBD1
CDR3: CASSSLSGTASYEQYF
DNA: TGTGCCAGCAGCTCGTTATCCGGGACAGCCAGCTACGAGCAGTACTTC

J: TRBJ2-3
V: TRBV5-1
size: NA
D: NA
CDR3: CASSLTGERDTQYF
DNA: TGCGCCAGCAGCTTGACGGGGGAAAGGGATACGCAGTATTTT

J: TRBJ2-7
V: TRBV28
size: NA
D: TRBD2
CDR3: CASSSHALAGSYEQYF
DNA: TGTGCCAGCAGTTCACACGCACTAGCGGGATCCTACGAGCAGTACTTC